This T cell receptor (beta chain) was recorded in a study of PD-1 blockade in classical Hodgkin lymphoma. Across the study: Administration of nivolumab to patients was at 3 mg/kg intravenously every 2 weeks.

The CDR3 runs to 15 residues. The ends lost 3 bases at V and 5 bases at J; junction bases unmatched: 9. Germline V lookup: CDR1 SGHRS, CDR2 YFSETQ. In every patient, relapse followed autologous stem cell transplantation, while exposure to brentuximab vedotin differed. Measured with immunoSEQ multiplex PCR; TCRdb has only the in-frame clones, and not every one. The repertoire holds around 19,000 clones, with roughly four fifths as singletons. Material: peripheral blood mononuclear cells (PBMCs), obtained before the second cycle of nivolumab. The gene calls are TRBV5-1 and TRBJ1-1, with 8 bases lining up with TRBD1. The clonotype was recovered from a human donor with classical Hodgkin lymphoma. The CDR3 DNA is TGCGCCAGCAGCTACCCGGACAGGGAAGAGACTGAAGCTTTCTTT. Its translation is CASSYPDREETEAFF.